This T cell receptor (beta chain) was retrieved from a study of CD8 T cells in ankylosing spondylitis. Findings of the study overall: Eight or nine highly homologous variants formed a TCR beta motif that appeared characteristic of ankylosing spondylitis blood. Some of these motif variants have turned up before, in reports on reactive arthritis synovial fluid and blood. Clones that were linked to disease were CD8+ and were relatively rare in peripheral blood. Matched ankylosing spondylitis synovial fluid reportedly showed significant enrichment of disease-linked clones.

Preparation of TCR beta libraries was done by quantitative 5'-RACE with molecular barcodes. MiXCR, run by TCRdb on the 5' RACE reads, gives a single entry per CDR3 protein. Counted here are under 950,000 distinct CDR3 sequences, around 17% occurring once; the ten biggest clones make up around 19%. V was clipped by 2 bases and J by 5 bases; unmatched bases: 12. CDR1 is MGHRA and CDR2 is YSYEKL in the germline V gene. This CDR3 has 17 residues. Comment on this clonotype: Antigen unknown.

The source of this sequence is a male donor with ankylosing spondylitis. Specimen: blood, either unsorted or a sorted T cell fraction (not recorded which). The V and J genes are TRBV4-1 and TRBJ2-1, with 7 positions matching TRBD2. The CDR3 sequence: CASSQLLSGLTNNEQFF. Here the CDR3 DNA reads TGCGCCAGCAGCCAACTCCTTTCGGGACTAACAAACAATGAGCAGTTCTTC.